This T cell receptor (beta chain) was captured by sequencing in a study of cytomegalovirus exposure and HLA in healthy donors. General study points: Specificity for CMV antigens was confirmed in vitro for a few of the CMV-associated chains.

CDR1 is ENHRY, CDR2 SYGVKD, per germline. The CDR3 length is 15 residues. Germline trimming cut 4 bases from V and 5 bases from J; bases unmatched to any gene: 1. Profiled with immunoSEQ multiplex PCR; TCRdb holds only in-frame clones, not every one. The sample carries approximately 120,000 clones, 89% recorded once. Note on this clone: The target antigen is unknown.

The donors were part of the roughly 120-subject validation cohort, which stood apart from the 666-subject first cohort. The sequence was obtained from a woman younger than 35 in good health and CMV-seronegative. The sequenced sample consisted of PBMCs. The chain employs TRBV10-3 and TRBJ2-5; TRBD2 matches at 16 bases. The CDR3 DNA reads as TGTGCCATCAGTGGGGGACTAGCGGGAGGGGAGACCCAGTACTTC. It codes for CAISGGLAGGETQYF.